The 32 T cell receptor beta chains presented below share a single source sample, sequenced in a study of cytomegalovirus exposure and HLA in healthy donors. The PCR ran on 60 Vbeta and 13 Jbeta primers. Assay used: immunoSEQ multiplex PCR; TCRdb lists only in-frame clones, some missing. Altogether under 150,000 clones are present, 65% to 80% being singletons, with the ten largest covering around 1.7%. Material for sequencing was PBMCs. These receptors originate from a woman in her 40s in good health and CMV-seronegative.

Only a few counts were recorded for this clone. The chain uses TRBV5-6 and TRBJ1-1, with D uncertain. Trimming removed 1 base at V and 1 base at J, with 11 bases between. The CDR3 has 15 residues. Germline values: CDR1 SGHDT, CDR2 YYEEEE. The CDR3 loop reads CASSLSYDWNTEAFF. Written as DNA, the CDR3 is TGTGCCAGCAGCTTGTCTTATGACTGGAACACTGAAGCTTTCTTT.

The rearrangement uses TRBV5-1 and TRBJ2-2; 7 bases line up with TRBD1. The germline gives CDR1 SGHRS, CDR2 YFSETQ. The CDR3 is made up of 14 amino acids. The ends lost 3 bases at V and 9 bases at J; junction bases unmatched: 8. The CDR3 DNA sequence: TGCGCCAGCAGCTCGATGGACAGGCCCCGGGAGCTGTTTTTT. Residues: CASSSMDRPRELFF.

Only a few counts were recorded for this clone. This chain uses TRBV30 with TRBJ1-1; no definite D call. The germline gives CDR1 GTSNPN, CDR2 SVGIG (reference sequence). The CDR3 runs to 12 residues. V lost 2 bases and J 1 base, leaving 5 bases between the germline ends. The CDR3 sequence: CAWSIANTEAFF. DNA for the CDR3: TGTGCCTGGAGTATAGCGAACACTGAAGCTTTCTTT.

This chain uses TRBV7-9 with TRBJ2-3; 13 positions match TRBD2. The germline CDR1 and CDR2 sequences are SEHNR and FQNEAQ (reference sequence). The ends lost 5 bases at V and 14 bases at J; junction bases unmatched: 10. The CDR3 has 14 residues. The CDR3 nucleotides read TGTGCCAGCAGCACATCCGGGACTAGCGGGAAGACGTATTTT. Translation: CASSTSGTSGKTYF.

The CDR3 spells CASSWATTGELNTEAFF. The CDR3 DNA follows: TGTGCCAGCAGCTGGGCGACGACAGGGGAGTTGAACACTGAAGCTTTCTTT. V usage is TRBV7-9 and J usage is TRBJ1-1; 8 bases align to TRBD1. The CDR3 sequence is 17 residues long. The V gene's germline CDR1 is SEHNR and CDR2 FQNEAQ (reference sequence). The junction had 10 bases not matched to a gene; V was cut back by 4 bases and J by 0 bases.

V and J are TRBV5-4 and TRBJ1-2; D unclear. CDR3 size: 13 residues. CDR1 is SGHNT, CDR2 YYREEE, per germline (reference sequence). Trimming removed 0 bases from V and 5 bases from J, with 8 bases in between. The CDR3 loop is CASSLGPQYGYTF. DNA of the CDR3: TGTGCCAGCAGCTTGGGGCCTCAATATGGCTACACCTTC.

The chain recombines TRBV6-5 with TRBJ1-2; D unclear. Per germline, CDR1 MNHEY and CDR2 SVGAGI. V was shortened by 3 bases and J by 6 bases, with 17 bases between the two germline ends. The CDR3 has 15 residues. CDR3 sequence reads: CASSYYVGEKNGYTF. The CDR3 DNA reads as TGTGCCAGCAGTTATTACGTCGGGGAGAAAAATGGCTACACCTTC.

This clone was recorded a few times. The gene calls are TRBV10-3 and TRBJ1-1, with D perhaps TRBD1 (5 bases). Germline V gene data show CDR1 as ENHRY and CDR2 as SYGVKD. Deletions cut 6 bases from V and 5 bases from J, with 16 bases between. The CDR3 spans 14 residues. CDR3 sequence reads: CAIRNSGEGTEAFF. CDR3 DNA sequence: TGTGCCATCAGGAACTCGGGGGAGGGAACTGAAGCTTTCTTT.

The CDR3 region is CASSLTPGTGTNTEAFF. CDR3 sequence (DNA): TGCGCCAGCAGCTTGACCCCCGGGACAGGGACGAACACTGAAGCTTTCTTT. The rearrangement links TRBV5-1 to TRBJ1-1; 9 nucleotides match TRBD1. Germline values: CDR1 SGHRS, CDR2 YFSETQ. CDR3 size: 17 residues. The ends lost 1 base at V and 1 base at J; junction bases unmatched: 8.

The chain's CDR3 is CASSLSDLRGGGSEDYGYTF. The CDR3 DNA is TGTGCCAGCAGTTTAAGTGACCTCCGGGGGGGAGGGTCCGAGGACTATGGCTACACCTTC. The V and J genes are TRBV28 and TRBJ1-2; TRBD1 might be the D (5 bases). This CDR3 has 20 amino acids. V shed 2 bases and J shed 3 bases, with 28 bases lying between them. The germline gives CDR1 MDHEN, CDR2 SYDVKM.

The rearrangement joins TRBV4-2 to TRBJ1-2; TRBD1 matches 8 bases. Germline loops: CDR1 LGHNA, CDR2 YNFKEQ. The CDR3 length is 15 residues. V was clipped by 3 bases and J by 0 bases; unmatched bases: 3. CDR3 DNA sequence: TGTGCCAGCAGCCAGGACAGGGTCTCTAACTATGGCTACACCTTC. Encoded protein: CASSQDRVSNYGYTF.

V usage is TRBV19 and J usage is TRBJ2-1; TRBD2 matches 8 bases. The CDR3 has 16 residues. The germline V gene encodes CDR1 LNHDA and CDR2 SQIVND (reference sequence). V was clipped by 1 base and J by 3 bases; unmatched bases: 5. CDR3 residues: CASSIGASGYYNEQFF. CDR3 DNA: TGTGCCAGTAGTATAGGAGCTAGCGGGTACTACAATGAGCAGTTCTTC.

The sample holds one count of this clone. The rearrangement uses TRBV2 and TRBJ1-5; D gene unclear. Looked up from germline, CDR1 is SNHLY and CDR2 is FYNNEI. V lost 4 bases and J lost 2, with 6 bases in between. This CDR3 region has 13 residues. Written as DNA, the CDR3 is TGTGCCAGCAGTGGCGGGGGCAATCAGCCCCAGCATTTT. Its protein is CASSGGGNQPQHF.

The chain has TRBV5-1 and TRBJ2-5, with 13 bases identical to TRBD2. CDR3 length: 17 amino acids. Germline assignment: CDR1 SGHRS and CDR2 YFSETQ. The V segment lost 4 bases and the J segment 9 bases; nucleotides outside the gene matches: 15. The chain's CDR3 is CASSPGLAGSLRGAQYF. The CDR3 nucleotides read TGCGCCAGCAGCCCGGGACTAGCGGGAAGCCTCCGGGGGGCCCAGTACTTC.

The J gene is TRBJ2-7, the V gene TRBV4-2; TRBD2 might be the D (6 bases). The V gene's germline CDR1 is LGHNA and CDR2 YNFKEQ. The V gene lost 4 bases and the J gene lost 0 bases, with 25 bases spanning the gap. There are 19 residues in the CDR3. The CDR3 is CASSPLGGEYRDHSYEQYF. The CDR3 DNA sequence: TGTGCCAGCAGCCCGCTGGGGGGAGAATACCGGGACCACTCCTACGAGCAGTACTTC.

The rearrangement links TRBV2 to TRBJ1-2, with D perhaps TRBD1 (5 bases). Trimming removed 7 bases from V and 8 bases from J, with 23 bases in between. This CDR3 spans 15 amino acids. The germline gives CDR1 SNHLY, CDR2 FYNNEI. CDR3: CASNVGTPQAGGYTF. CDR3 in DNA: TGTGCCAGCAACGTCGGGACTCCTCAAGCGGGAGGCTACACCTTC.

The gene calls are TRBV18 and TRBJ1-4; possibly TRBD1 for D (6 bases). The germline V gene encodes CDR1 KGHSH and CDR2 LQKENI. The CDR3 is 16 amino acids. Trimming pared 2 bases from V and 5 bases from J, leaving 15 bases between. The CDR3 loop reads CASSPYRLQGNEKLFF. In nucleotides, the CDR3 is TGTGCCAGCTCACCATACCGGTTACAGGGAAATGAAAAACTGTTTTTT. The full variable domain, in which reference TRBV18 and TRBJ1-4 provide the parts outside the CDR3, is NAGVMQNPRHLVRRRGQEARLRCSPMKGHSHVYWYRQLPEEGLKFMVYLQKENIIDESGMPKERFSAEFPKEGPSILRIQQVVRGDSAAYFCASSPYRLQGNEKLFFGSGTQLSVL.

This rearrangement joins TRBV6-6 to TRBJ1-5; a possible D gene is TRBD1 (5 bases). Germline V gene lookup returns CDR1 MNHNY and CDR2 SVGAGI (reference sequence). The germline V and J ends were trimmed by 2 bases and 1 base, with 12 bases remaining between them. The CDR3 has 16 amino acids. In DNA, the CDR3 is TGTGCCAGCAGTTACGGGACTCTCTCGAGCAATCAGCCCCAGCATTTT. Translated: CASSYGTLSSNQPQHF.

The chain carries TRBV6-5 and TRBJ1-1; D gene ambiguous. This CDR3 region has 13 residues. Trimming pared 0 bases from V and 2 bases from J, leaving 4 bases between. Germline V gene data show CDR1 as MNHEY and CDR2 as SVGAGI. CDR3 DNA: TGTGCCAGCAGTTACTCCTTAAACACTGAAGCTTTCTTT. This sequence encodes CASSYSLNTEAFF.

The J gene is TRBJ1-5, the V gene TRBV29-1, with a tentative D call TRBD1 (5 bases). The CDR3 runs 12 residues. Deletions cut 5 bases from V and 4 bases from J, with 9 bases between. Per the germline V gene, CDR1 is SQVTM and CDR2 is ANQGSEA. The CDR3 sequence: CSVRQQNQPQHF. Here the CDR3 DNA reads TGCAGCGTTCGACAGCAGAATCAGCCCCAGCATTTT.

Only a few counts were recorded for this clone. This chain links TRBV6-5 with TRBJ1-2; D is perhaps TRBD1 (5 bases). The ends were cut back, 4 bases at V and 3 bases at J, with 12 bases in the middle. CDR3 size: 14 residues. Germline-derived CDR1 and CDR2 are MNHEY and SVGAGI. Here the CDR3 reads CASSLRQGHYGYTF. CDR3 DNA sequence: TGTGCCAGCAGTTTAAGGCAGGGCCACTATGGCTACACCTTC.

The gene calls are TRBV29-1 and TRBJ2-3; unclear D gene. Germline V lookup: CDR1 SQVTM, CDR2 ANQGSEA. The length of the CDR3 is 12 residues. Trimming cost V 4 bases and J 2 bases, with 7 bases left between them. CDR3 residues: CSVGQATDTQYF. The CDR3 DNA reads as TGCAGCGTTGGGCAGGCCACAGATACGCAGTATTTT.

About this clone: An end of the junction differs from the germline gene, which may be a read error. The chain has TRBV29-1 and TRBJ1-2, with TRBD1 as a possible D gene (6 bases). The CDR3 runs 14 residues. From germline, CDR1 is SQVTM and CDR2 ANQGSEA. The CDR3 DNA follows: TGCAGCGTAGCCCGCGACAGGAGCCCCTATAGCTACACCTTC. Encoded protein: CSVARDRSPYSYTF.

This clone was seen only a few times. This CDR3 reads CASSDYRVNEKLFF. The CDR3 DNA sequence: TGTGCCAGCAGTGATTACAGGGTAAATGAAAAACTGTTTTTT. This rearrangement joins TRBV2 to TRBJ1-4; maybe TRBD1 (6 bases). V lost 3 bases and J 5 bases, leaving 10 bases between the germline ends. The V gene's germline CDR1 is SNHLY and CDR2 FYNNEI. This CDR3 contains 14 residues.

The chain employs TRBV19 and TRBJ1-5; 11 nucleotides agree with TRBD1. CDR1 is LNHDA, CDR2 SQIVND, per germline (reference sequence). With 4 bases clipped from V and 9 bases from J, the junction kept 23 bases outside the gene matches. The CDR3 has 20 amino acids. The CDR3, as DNA: TGTGCCAGTAGTACCCCACGGACAGGGGGCGCCCTGTCTTTGGGGGGGCCCCAGCATTTT. Its translation is CASSTPRTGGALSLGGPQHF.

The chain recombines TRBV23-1 with TRBJ1-6; D not certain. TRBV23-1 is an open reading frame whose function is uncertain. The CDR3 loop spans 15 amino acids. The V gene lost 10 bases and the J gene lost 0 bases, with 13 bases spanning the gap. This CDR3 reads CATQPPSSYNSPLHF. As DNA, the CDR3 is TGCGCCACCCAACCCCCCAGCTCCTATAATTCACCCCTCCACTTT.

This clone has more than one count but fewer than ten. The chain uses TRBV18 and TRBJ1-3, with 7 bases that match TRBD1. Looked up from germline, CDR1 is KGHSH and CDR2 is LQKENI. CDR3 length equals 19 residues. J was trimmed by 0 bases and V by 2 bases; bases with no gene match: 13. In nucleotides, the CDR3 is TGTGCCAGCTCACCAGTATTGGGACAGCCAACAAGCTCTGGAAACACCATATATTTT. This sequence encodes CASSPVLGQPTSSGNTIYF.

V usage is TRBV6-1 and J usage is TRBJ2-5, with D tentatively TRBD1 (6 bases). The V end was cut by 1 base, the J end by 4 bases, with 13 bases between. Germline CDR1 and CDR2: MNHNS and SASEGT. The length of the CDR3 is 15 residues. CDR3 DNA: TGTGCCAGCAGTGAAGACAGGGCCCTGGGAGAGACCCAGTACTTC. Its translation: CASSEDRALGETQYF.

Here the CDR3 DNA reads TGTGCCAGCAGTGCGGGGTATACGCAGTATTTT. Translating it yields CASSAGYTQYF. The V and J genes are TRBV2 and TRBJ2-3; D perhaps matches TRBD2 (5 bases). The germline V and J ends were trimmed by 4 bases and 7 bases, with 6 bases remaining between them. Germline assignment: CDR1 SNHLY and CDR2 FYNNEI. The CDR3 contains 11 residues.

This rearrangement joins TRBV18 to TRBJ1-1; TRBD1 matches at 8 bases. V trimming: 6 bases; J trimming: 1 base; junction bases outside the gene matches: 4. Per the germline V gene, CDR1 is KGHSH and CDR2 is LQKENI. CDR3 length equals 14 residues. The CDR3 DNA sequence: TGTGCCAGCTCCTCCGGACAGGGGAACACTGAAGCTTTCTTT. Translation: CASSSGQGNTEAFF.

The V call is TRBV20-1, the J call TRBJ1-1; 10 bases match TRBD1. The CDR3 runs 11 residues. CDR1 and CDR2 (germline): DFQATT, SNEGSKA (reference sequence). J gave up 11 bases and V 7 bases, and 7 bases lay outside the gene matches. CDR3 residues: CSGGTGERAFF. In DNA, the CDR3 is TGCAGTGGCGGGACAGGGGAAAGGGCTTTCTTT.

This clone was recorded a few times. The V and J genes are TRBV5-1 and TRBJ1-1; weak D call: TRBD1 (5 bases). Germline assignment: CDR1 SGHRS and CDR2 YFSETQ. V was trimmed by 7 bases and J by 4 bases, leaving 14 bases between them. This CDR3 region has 13 residues. The chain's CDR3 is CASRQGWSTEAFF. CDR3 bases: TGCGCCAGCCGGCAGGGTTGGAGCACTGAAGCTTTCTTT.